This T cell receptor beta chain was recorded in a study of blood T cell repertoires in COVID-19. Overall study context: There were acute and convalescent COVID-19 samples, and they came from the United States, Italy and Spain. The cDNA or gDNA used as material had been derived from T cells, B-cell-depleted T cells, or PBMCs.

Authors' methods: Amplification with reference gene primers provided the estimates of nucleated cell counts. The assay was immunoSEQ multiplex PCR, and TCRdb's table has in-frame clones only and misses some. V and J calls and clone size are as listed in that table; D and trimming were resolved from the DNA. The sample has 300,000 to 450,000 clones; more than 70% are singletons. Followed longitudinally, the Seattle patients had been enrolled during active infection. Germline-derived CDR1 and CDR2 are SGHNT and YYREEE (reference sequence). Trimming took 7 bases from V and 0 from J; bases not matched to a gene: 10. This CDR3 spans 16 amino acids.

The sample consisted of peripheral blood. The receptor's source is a woman in her 30s with COVID-19, enrolled during active disease. The gene calls are TRBV5-4 and TRBJ2-1; 7 bases are a match to TRBD2. The DNA of the CDR3 is TGTGCCAGCTCCGGGGAGGGCCCCATCTCCTACAATGAGCAGTTCTTC. Translation gives CASSGEGPISYNEQFF.